This T cell receptor beta chain is from a study of blood T cell repertoires in COVID-19 (dated by TCRdb to about 2020). With respect to the entire study: Samples from collaborators originated in the United States, Italy and Spain and spanned both the acute and convalescent phases of COVID-19. The prospective study material was composed of cDNA or gDNA derived from T cells, B-cell-depleted T cells, or PBMCs. Sample metadata almost always included a de-identified subject ID, COVID-19 status, age in years and sex. Deeply sampled blood TCRbeta repertoires from subjects exposed to, actively infected with, or recovered from COVID-19 were included in the dataset. Samples came from the ongoing ImmuneRACE study (first 160 participants) plus 1,254 subjects from 6 global collaborators. Where available, HLA class I and class II types were obtained from metadata supplied by the sample provider rather than from assay-based typing. The repertoires were released in a freely available public database intended as a resource for research on the immune response to SARS-CoV-2.

This clone appeared a few times. Its antigen is not yet known. Base-call qualities are not available, and no considerably larger clone is one nucleotide away. The germline V gene (reference sequence) provides CDR1 MNHNY and CDR2 SVGAGI. The CDR3 starts with the cysteine, ends with the phenylalanine, and has 13 residues. Only the CDR3 region is kept as DNA, spanning 39 bases read in frame from base 1. Trimming takes 6 bases off V and 7 bases off J; junction bases not matched to a gene: 3. Collaborating institutions collected whole blood in K2EDTA tubes following their own protocols. For TCRbeta analysis, collaborators shipped samples in one of three forms: frozen whole blood, isolated PBMCs, or DNA extracted from either of those sample types. The immunoSEQ Assay, a bias-controlled multiplex PCR, was used to amplify TCRbeta CDR3 regions from genomic DNA. In the source study's methods: Within the assay, amplification of reference gene primers was used to estimate how many nucleated cells each sample contained. To quantify the absolute abundance of each unique TCRbeta CDR3 rearrangement, sequence reads were collapsed and filtered. For each sample, productive Simpson clonality was calculated as the square root of Simpson's diversity index across productive rearrangements. TCRdb re-hosts the immuneACCESS table, in-frame sequences only. Its copies lack some clones; in the studies checked, an unresolved V gene accounts for under half of them, and the cause for the rest is not known. From that table come the V and J calls and clone size; the DNA was used to work out D and trimming. This sample gives about 300,000 clones in total; 85% to 90% of them show up just once. The top ten hold roughly 13% of the sample.

Broad study findings and their caveats: The amount of clinical and demographic metadata varied by source and participant and was provided uncurated.

This sequence was found in a human donor in a cohort sampled during active COVID-19. The chain joins TRBV6-6 to TRBJ2-7; 13 bases in the junction line up with TRBD2. The sample taken for sequencing was peripheral blood. The nucleotides are TGTGCCAGCAGCCCGGGACTAGCGGGGGAGCAGTACTTC. It translates to CASSPGLAGEQYF.